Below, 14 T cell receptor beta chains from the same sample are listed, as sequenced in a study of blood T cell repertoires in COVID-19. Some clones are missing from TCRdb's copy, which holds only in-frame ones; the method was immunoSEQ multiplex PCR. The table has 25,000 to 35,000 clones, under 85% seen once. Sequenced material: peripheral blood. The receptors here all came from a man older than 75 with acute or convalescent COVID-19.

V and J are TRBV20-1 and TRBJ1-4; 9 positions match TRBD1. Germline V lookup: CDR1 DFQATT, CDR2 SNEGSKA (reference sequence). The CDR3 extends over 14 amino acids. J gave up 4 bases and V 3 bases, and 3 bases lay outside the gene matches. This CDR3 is CSASPTGGNEKLFF. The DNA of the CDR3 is TGCAGTGCTAGTCCGACAGGGGGTAATGAAAAACTGTTTTTT.

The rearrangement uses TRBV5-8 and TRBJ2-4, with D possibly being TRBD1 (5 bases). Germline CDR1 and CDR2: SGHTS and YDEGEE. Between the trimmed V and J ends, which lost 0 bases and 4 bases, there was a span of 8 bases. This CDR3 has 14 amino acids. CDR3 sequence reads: CASSLVGLKNIQYF. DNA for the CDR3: TGTGCCAGCAGCTTGGTGGGGCTAAAAAACATTCAGTACTTC.

CDR3 nucleotides: TGTGCCAGCTCACCAGGCAGGGCGGACGAGCAGTACTTC. Translated, it gives CASSPGRADEQYF. J is TRBJ2-7 and V is TRBV18, with a possible D match to TRBD1 (5 bases). The CDR3 covers 13 residues. CDR1 is KGHSH and CDR2 is LQKENI in the germline V gene. The ends were cut back, 2 bases at V and 5 bases at J, with 10 bases in the middle.

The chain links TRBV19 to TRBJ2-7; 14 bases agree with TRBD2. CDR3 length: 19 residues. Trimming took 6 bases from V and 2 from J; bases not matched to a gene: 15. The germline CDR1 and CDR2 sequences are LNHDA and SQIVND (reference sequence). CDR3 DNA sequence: TGTGCCAGTAGCCCAGCGAGGACTAGCGGGGGGCGAATCCCCTACGAGCAGTACTTC. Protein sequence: CASSPARTSGGRIPYEQYF. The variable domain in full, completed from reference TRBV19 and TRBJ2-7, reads DGGITQSPKYLFRKEGQNVTLSCEQNLNHDAMYWYRQDPGQGLRLIYYSQIVNDFQKGDIAEGYSVSREKKESFPLTVTSAQKNPTAFYLCASSPARTSGGRIPYEQYFGPGTRLTVT.

The CDR3 sequence is CASSTINEKLFF. The CDR3 bases are TGTGCCAGCTCAACTATAAATGAAAAACTGTTTTTT. The gene calls are TRBV18 and TRBJ1-4; D is unclear. The V end was cut by 5 bases, the J end by 5 bases, with 6 bases between. Per germline, CDR1 KGHSH and CDR2 LQKENI. CDR3 length: 12 residues.

The CDR3 is CAWTGVLMGYGYTF. The CDR3 nucleotides read TGTGCCTGGACGGGGGTTCTCATGGGGTATGGCTACACCTTC. The chain uses TRBV30 and TRBJ1-2; D is perhaps TRBD1 (5 bases). CDR3 size: 14 residues. The V gene lost 4 bases and the J gene lost 5 bases, with 17 bases spanning the gap. Looked up from germline, CDR1 is GTSNPN and CDR2 is SVGIG (reference sequence).

The CDR3, as DNA: TGTGCCAGCAGCCACTTTGACAGAGAGAACACTGAAGCTTTCTTT. It specifies CASSHFDRENTEAFF. The J gene is TRBJ1-1, the V gene TRBV14, with D maybe TRBD1 (5 bases). With 3 bases removed from V and 1 base from J, the gap between germline ends came to 12 bases. The CDR3 is 15 residues long. Per germline, CDR1 SGHDN and CDR2 FVKESK.

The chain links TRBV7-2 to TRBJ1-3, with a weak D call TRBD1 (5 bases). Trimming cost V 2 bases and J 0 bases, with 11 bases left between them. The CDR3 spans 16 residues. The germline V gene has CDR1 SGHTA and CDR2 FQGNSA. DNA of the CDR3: TGTGCCAGCAGCTTACAGGGCCCCAGCTCTGGAAACACCATATATTTT. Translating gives CASSLQGPSSGNTIYF.

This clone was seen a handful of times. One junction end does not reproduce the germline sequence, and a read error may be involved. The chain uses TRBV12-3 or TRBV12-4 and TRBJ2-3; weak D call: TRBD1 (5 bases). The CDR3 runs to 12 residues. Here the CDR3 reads CASSIPTGTQYF. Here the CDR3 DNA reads TGTGCCAGCAGTATACCTACAGGTACGCAGTATTTT.

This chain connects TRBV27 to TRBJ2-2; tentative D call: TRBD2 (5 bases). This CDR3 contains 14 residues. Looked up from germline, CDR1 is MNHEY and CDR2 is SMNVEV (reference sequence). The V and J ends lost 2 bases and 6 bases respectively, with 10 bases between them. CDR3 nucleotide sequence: TGTGCCAGCAGTTTAAGAGGGAGACCCGGGGAGCTGTTTTTT. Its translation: CASSLRGRPGELFF.

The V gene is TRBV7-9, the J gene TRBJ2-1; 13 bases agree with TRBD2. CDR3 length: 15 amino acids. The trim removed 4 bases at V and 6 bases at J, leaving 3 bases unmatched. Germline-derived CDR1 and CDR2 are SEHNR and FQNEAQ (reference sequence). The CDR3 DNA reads TGTGCCAGCAGCTCGACTAGCGGGGGGACCAATGAGCAGTTCTTC. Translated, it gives CASSSTSGGTNEQFF. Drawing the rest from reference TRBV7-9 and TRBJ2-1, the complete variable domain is DTGVSQNPRHKITKRGQNVTFRCDPISEHNRLYWYRQTLGQGPEFLTYFQNEAQLEKSRLLSDRFSAERPKGSFSTLEIQRTEQGDSAMYLCASSSTSGGTNEQFFGPGTRLTVL.

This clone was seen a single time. Written as DNA, the CDR3 is TGTGCCAGCAGCCGCGGACAGAGACATAGCAATCAGCCCCAGCATTTT. It translates to CASSRGQRHSNQPQHF. J is TRBJ1-5 and V is TRBV5-8, with D tentatively TRBD1 (6 bases). Germline values: CDR1 SGHTS, CDR2 YDEGEE. Trimming cost V 4 bases and J 0 bases, with 14 bases left between them. This CDR3 comprises 16 residues.

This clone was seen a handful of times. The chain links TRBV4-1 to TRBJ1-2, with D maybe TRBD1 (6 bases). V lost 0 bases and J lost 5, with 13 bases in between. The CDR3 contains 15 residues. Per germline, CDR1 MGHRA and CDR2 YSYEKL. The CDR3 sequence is CASSQDPTGLYGYTF. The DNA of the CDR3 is TGCGCCAGCAGCCAAGATCCTACAGGGTTGTATGGCTACACCTTC.

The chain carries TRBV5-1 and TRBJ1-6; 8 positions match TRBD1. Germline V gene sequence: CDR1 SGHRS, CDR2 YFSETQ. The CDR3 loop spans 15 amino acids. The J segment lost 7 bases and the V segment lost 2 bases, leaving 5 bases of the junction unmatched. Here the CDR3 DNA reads TGCGCCAGCAGCTTAGACACAGGGGGGAATTCACCCCTCCACTTT. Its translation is CASSLDTGGNSPLHF.